The 23 T cell receptor beta chains reported below all come from one sample, sequenced in a study of shared clonotypes between healthy human individuals. Clones were read by immunoSEQ multiplex PCR, and TCRdb kept only the in-frame ones, dropping some. The repertoire includes about 1 million clones, approximately 68% of them detected once, and about 1.5% sits in the top ten. The sample was memory CD4+ T cells sorted from blood. Subset indicated: CD45RA-negative fraction. These receptors were obtained from a man younger than 35 in good health.

V and J are TRBV19 and TRBJ2-7; 9 bases map to TRBD1. Unmatched junction bases numbered 6, after V lost 9 bases and J lost 3 bases. CDR3 length: 13 amino acids. Germline CDR1 and CDR2: LNHDA and SQIVND (reference sequence). CDR3 loop: CASTQGQGYEQYF. In DNA form, the CDR3 reads TGTGCCAGCACGCAGGGACAGGGCTACGAGCAGTACTTC.

In its sample, this clone was seen a few times. This sequence joins TRBV4-1 and TRBJ2-7; 7 bases agree with TRBD2. Germline loops: CDR1 MGHRA, CDR2 YSYEKL. The CDR3 length is 13 residues. The V gene end was trimmed by 4 bases and the J gene end by 5 bases; junction bases not matched to a gene: 5. CDR3 bases: TGCGCCAGCAGCCGGGTAGCGGGCCACGAGCAGTACTTC. It specifies CASSRVAGHEQYF.

V and J are TRBV28 and TRBJ1-5, with D perhaps matching TRBD1 (5 bases). Germline V gene sequence: CDR1 MDHEN, CDR2 SYDVKM. V was clipped by 9 bases and J by 1 base, with 13 bases between them. This CDR3 contains 14 residues. For the CDR3, the DNA is TGTGCCAGGTGTCGGGGGACCAGCAATCAGCCCCAGCATTTT. Protein sequence: CARCRGTSNQPQHF.

The V call is TRBV25-1, the J call TRBJ1-5; no definite D call. Germline-derived CDR1 and CDR2 are MGHDK and SYGVNS. This CDR3 region has 13 residues. Trimming stripped 6 bases from V and 6 bases from J, with 12 bases between. The CDR3 coding sequence is TGTGCCAGCAGCCCTTCGGATTTTCAGCCCCAGCATTTT. Amino acids: CASSPSDFQPQHF. The full variable domain, with the rest looked up from reference TRBV25-1 and TRBJ1-5, is EADIYQTPRYLVIGTGKKITLECSQTMGHDKMYWYQQDPGMELHLIHYSYGVNSTEKGDLSSESTVSRIRTEHFPLTLESARPSHTSQYLCASSPSDFQPQHFGDGTRLSIL.

The rearrangement joins TRBV2 to TRBJ1-2; a weak D match, TRBD1 (5 bases). The CDR3 length is 15 residues. The germline V and J ends were trimmed by 1 base and 7 bases, with 16 bases remaining between them. Germline values: CDR1 SNHLY, CDR2 FYNNEI. CDR3 residues: CASSEGAGSVSGYTF. The CDR3 DNA is TGTGCCAGCAGTGAAGGCGCAGGGAGTGTTTCTGGCTACACCTTC.

This chain links TRBV27 with TRBJ1-1, with D perhaps TRBD1 (6 bases). Germline V CDR1 and CDR2: MNHEY, SMNVEV (reference sequence). The CDR3 sequence is 14 residues long. Trimming removed 3 bases from V and 5 bases from J, with 13 bases in between. The CDR3 reads CASSFGQGRTEAFF. The CDR3 DNA reads as TGTGCCAGCAGTTTCGGGCAGGGGAGAACTGAAGCTTTCTTT.

This clone is a singleton in its sample. The rearrangement joins TRBV6-5 to TRBJ1-2, with D tentatively TRBD1 (6 bases). V shed 4 bases and J shed 7 bases, with 16 bases lying between them. The CDR3 runs 14 residues. CDR1 MNHEY and CDR2 SVGAGI come from the germline V gene. The CDR3 nucleotides are TGTGCCAGCAGTTTCGGGATCGGACAGCTTGGCTACACCTTC. It encodes CASSFGIGQLGYTF.

J is TRBJ1-2 and V is TRBV6-1; D ambiguous. The CDR3 is 13 amino acids. V lost 4 bases, J lost 8 bases, and 14 bases lay in between. CDR1 and CDR2 from the germline V gene are MNHNS and SASEGT. This CDR3 is CASSGQWGTGYTF. The CDR3 DNA follows: TGTGCCAGCAGTGGACAATGGGGTACGGGCTACACCTTC.

CDR3 in DNA: TGTGCCAGCAGCGCGGAGGACAGGGGGCCACTGAAGTTCTTC. It translates to CASSAEDRGPLKFF. The rearrangement uses TRBV9 and TRBJ2-1; 11 nucleotides align to TRBD1. Germline V lookup: CDR1 SGDLS, CDR2 YYNGEE. The ends lost 3 bases at V and 14 bases at J; junction bases unmatched: 10. This CDR3 has 14 residues.

J is TRBJ2-7 and V is TRBV4-3; D gene ambiguous. Per germline, CDR1 LGHNA and CDR2 YSLEER. This CDR3 region has 15 residues. V lost 0 bases, J lost 2 bases, and 11 bases lay in between. CDR3 coding DNA: TGCGCCAGCAGCCAAGATCCTAGGGATACCTACGAGCAGTACTTC. Translation gives CASSQDPRDTYEQYF.

The chain couples TRBV4-2 to TRBJ1-4; unclear D gene. CDR3 length: 16 amino acids. Germline V gene sequence: CDR1 LGHNA, CDR2 YNFKEQ. V was clipped by 0 bases and J by 8 bases, with 16 bases between them. CDR3 sequence reads: CASSQDDMAFSEKLFF. In DNA, the CDR3 is TGTGCCAGCAGCCAAGATGATATGGCTTTCTCGGAAAAACTGTTTTTT.

The V and J genes are TRBV30 and TRBJ2-5; D possibly matches TRBD1 or TRBD2 (5 bases each). CDR1 GTSNPN and CDR2 SVGIG come from the germline V gene (reference sequence). The CDR3 extends over 13 amino acids. With 4 bases removed from V and 7 bases from J, the gap between germline ends came to 16 bases. The CDR3 reads CAWTPRGQGTQYF. CDR3 DNA: TGTGCCTGGACCCCACGGGGCCAGGGGACCCAGTACTTC.

The rearrangement joins TRBV2 to TRBJ2-1; 7 bases map to TRBD1. CDR3 length equals 12 residues. Germline trimming cut 0 bases from V and 12 bases from J; bases unmatched to any gene: 2. Germline V gene data show CDR1 as SNHLY and CDR2 as FYNNEI. In DNA form, the CDR3 reads TGTGCCAGCAGTGAAGCCGGACAGGTGCAGTTCTTC. It translates to CASSEAGQVQFF.

The chain joins TRBV11-1 to TRBJ2-3, with TRBD2 matching 7 bases. The CDR3 is 15 residues long. V lost 1 base to trimming and J lost 2 bases; unmatched junction nucleotides: 3. Germline V lookup: CDR1 SGHAT, CDR2 FQDESV (reference sequence). CDR3 nucleotides: TGTGCCAGCAGCTTAGGAAGCGGGGCCACAGATACGCAGTATTTT. Its translation: CASSLGSGATDTQYF.

The rearrangement uses TRBV10-2 and TRBJ2-7; D is tentatively TRBD1 or TRBD2 (5 bases each). The germline V and J ends were trimmed by 6 bases and 2 bases, with 14 bases remaining between them. This CDR3 spans 14 amino acids. The V gene's germline CDR1 is WSHSY and CDR2 SAAADI. Here the CDR3 DNA reads TGCGCCAGCAGGACGACCGGGGCCACCTACGAGCAGTACTTC. Residues: CASRTTGATYEQYF.

The chain has TRBV15 and TRBJ2-7, with TRBD1 identical over 7 bases. This CDR3 contains 13 residues. Germline trimming cut 0 bases from V and 5 bases from J; bases unmatched to any gene: 1. Germline V gene data show CDR1 as LNHNV and CDR2 as YYDKDF (reference sequence). The CDR3 DNA reads TGTGCCACCAGCAGAGATACAGGGGACGAGCAGTACTTC. It encodes CATSRDTGDEQYF.

Turning to this clone: Other DNA sequences in this sample translate to the same CDR3. The chain has TRBV5-1 and TRBJ2-5, with D possibly matching TRBD1 (5 bases). The CDR3 is 14 amino acids. Germline V CDR1 and CDR2: SGHRS, YFSETQ. Trimming cost V 0 bases and J 1 base, with 7 bases left between them. CDR3 amino acids: CASSLAGLQETQYF. CDR3 coding DNA: TGCGCCAGCAGCTTGGCAGGGCTCCAAGAGACCCAGTACTTC.

The chain combines TRBV5-6 with TRBJ2-1; TRBD1 aligns across 9 bases. Germline V gene data show CDR1 as SGHDT and CDR2 as YYEEEE. V shed 4 bases and J 7 bases; nucleotides not matched to a gene: 12. The CDR3 covers 16 residues. The chain's CDR3 is CASSRPPGQGVNEQFF. Written as DNA, the CDR3 is TGTGCCAGCAGCCGCCCCCCGGGACAGGGCGTAAATGAGCAGTTCTTC.

The rearrangement uses TRBV7-2 and TRBJ1-3; TRBD1 is a possible D gene (5 bases). This CDR3 is 15 amino acids long. Germline loops: CDR1 SGHTA, CDR2 FQGNSA. V lost 8 bases and J lost 4, with 18 bases in between. The CDR3 DNA reads TGTGCCAGCGGGGGAAAGGGTGGCCTCGGAAACACCATATATTTT. Translated: CASGGKGGLGNTIYF.

V gene TRBV7-2 combines with J gene TRBJ2-3, with D possibly being TRBD2 (7 bases). This CDR3 region has 15 residues. Germline V gene sequence: CDR1 SGHTA, CDR2 FQGNSA. V dropped 2 bases and J dropped 8 bases, with 17 bases sitting between them. CDR3 nucleotides: TGTGCCAGCAGCTTATGGGGCCAGGGAGGGGGTACGCAGTATTTT. Translated, it gives CASSLWGQGGGTQYF.

V usage is TRBV10-2 and J usage is TRBJ2-1, with TRBD1 matching over 9 bases. The germline V gene encodes CDR1 WSHSY and CDR2 SAAADI. After removal of 2 bases from V and 1 base from J, the junction contained 3 bases not matched to a gene. CDR3 size: 16 residues. The CDR3 DNA reads as TGCGCCAGCAGTGAGGAAGGGACAGGGTCCTACAATGAGCAGTTCTTC. It codes for CASSEEGTGSYNEQFF.

The chain has TRBV19 and TRBJ1-3, with unresolved D. Trimming took 5 bases from V and 4 from J, leaving 9 bases between them. Per germline, CDR1 LNHDA and CDR2 SQIVND (reference sequence). This CDR3 comprises 13 residues. The CDR3 DNA follows: TGTGCCAGTAGTGCTTACTCCGGAAACACCATATATTTT. Translated, it gives CASSAYSGNTIYF.

The chain couples TRBV25-1 to TRBJ1-2, with TRBD1 matching over 8 bases. V trimming: 7 bases; J trimming: 9 bases; junction bases outside the gene matches: 10. The CDR3 is made up of 13 amino acids. Germline V gives CDR1 MGHDK, CDR2 SYGVNS. The CDR3 reads CASTIGQGASYTF. In nucleotides, the CDR3 is TGTGCCAGCACCATAGGACAGGGAGCGAGCTACACCTTC.